This passage covers 19 T cell receptor beta chains from one sample sequenced in a study of T cells in tumors after PD-1 blockade. Repertoires were generated with immunoSEQ multiplex PCR, while TCRdb's copy carries only in-frame clones and drops some. The sample records around 45,000 clones, 79% being singletons. The source material was PBMCs, sampled before anti-PD-1 treatment. All receptors come from a human donor with basal cell carcinoma.

This chain uses TRBV28 with TRBJ2-1; 7 bases are shared with TRBD2. The germline CDR1 and CDR2 sequences are MDHEN and SYDVKM. The CDR3 contains 14 residues. V trimming: 7 bases; J trimming: 9 bases; junction bases outside the gene matches: 12. This CDR3 is CASTRLARVGEQFF. The CDR3 nucleotides are TGTGCCAGCACCCGACTAGCTCGGGTCGGTGAGCAGTTCTTC.

This clone was seen only once. The chain has TRBV3-1 (or the pseudogene TRBV3-2) and TRBJ2-1; D possibly corresponds to TRBD2 (5 bases). Trimming took off 3 bases at V and 3 bases at J, with 12 bases between the two ends. Germline lookup yields CDR1 LGHDT and CDR2 YNNKEL (reference sequence). The CDR3 has 15 amino acids. The chain's CDR3 is CASSHGEGNYNEQFF. The CDR3 DNA follows: TGTGCCAGCAGCCACGGGGAAGGGAACTACAATGAGCAGTTCTTC.

The chain carries TRBV28 and TRBJ1-5; TRBD1 agrees at 7 bases. The CDR3 totals 15 residues. The germline gives CDR1 MDHEN, CDR2 SYDVKM. V lost 1 base, J lost 7 bases, and 7 bases stayed unmatched. The CDR3 DNA follows: TGTGCCAGCAGTTTATCGGGCAGGGGGGACCAGCCCCAGCATTTT. As protein: CASSLSGRGDQPQHF.

The rearrangement joins TRBV5-6 to TRBJ2-1, with 11 bases that match TRBD1. After removal of 4 bases from V and 6 bases from J, the junction contained 3 bases not matched to a gene. The CDR3 has 14 amino acids. Germline V lookup: CDR1 SGHDT, CDR2 YYEEEE. The CDR3: CASSAGTGGNEQFF. CDR3 bases: TGTGCCAGCAGCGCCGGGACAGGGGGCAATGAGCAGTTCTTC.

This clone was picked up one time. The chain employs TRBV5-1 and TRBJ2-2; TRBD2 might be the D (6 bases). V was clipped by 2 bases and J by 5 bases, with 13 bases between them. CDR1 and CDR2 (germline): SGHRS, YFSETQ. The CDR3 is 15 amino acids. DNA of the CDR3: TGCGCCAGCAGCTTCGGCGCCGCGGGAACCGGGGAGCTGTTTTTT. Protein: CASSFGAAGTGELFF.

The count of this clone is one. The chain uses TRBV10-3 and TRBJ2-3; 7 positions agree with TRBD2. CDR3 length equals 15 residues. Trimming at V came to 6 bases and at J to 4 bases, leaving 10 bases not matched to a gene. CDR1 is ENHRY and CDR2 is SYGVKD in the germline V gene. The CDR3 DNA follows: TGTGCCATCAGCCTCGGGACTATAAACTCAGATACGCAGTATTTT. It is translated as CAISLGTINSDTQYF.

The chain has TRBV6-1 and TRBJ1-2; D ambiguous. The V and J ends lost 3 bases and 5 bases respectively, with 13 bases between them. This CDR3 region has 14 residues. From germline, CDR1 is MNHNS and CDR2 SASEGT. CDR3 sequence reads: CASSEVSVQYGYTF. The CDR3 DNA reads TGTGCCAGCAGTGAGGTCTCAGTCCAGTATGGCTACACCTTC.

The count of this clone is one. CDR3 sequence: CASSFRVGTGFVNEQFF. The CDR3 DNA reads as TGTGCCAGCAGCTTCCGAGTCGGGACAGGGTTCGTCAATGAGCAGTTCTTC. The chain joins TRBV5-6 to TRBJ2-1; TRBD1 matches at 9 bases. The CDR3 is 17 amino acids. CDR1 is SGHDT and CDR2 is YYEEEE in the germline V gene. The junction had 12 bases not matched to a gene; V was cut back by 2 bases and J by 6 bases.

This clone has only one observation. The rearrangement links TRBV6-4 to TRBJ1-2; D may be TRBD1 (6 bases). Germline loops: CDR1 MRHNA, CDR2 SNTAGT. The CDR3 totals 16 residues. The V and J ends lost 6 bases and 9 bases respectively, with 26 bases between them. CDR3 sequence: CASSAKVGATRDSYTF. The CDR3 bases are TGTGCCAGCAGCGCAAAGGTGGGGGCCACCCGAGACAGCTACACCTTC.

The CDR3 loop is CASSRDRMNTEAFF. CDR3 DNA: TGTGCCAGCAGCCGGGACAGGATGAACACTGAAGCTTTCTTT. The chain recombines TRBV6-2 or TRBV6-3 with TRBJ1-1, with 8 bases aligning to TRBD1. Looked up from germline, CDR1 is MNHEY and CDR2 is SVGEGT. This CDR3 is built from 14 residues. V lost 6 bases, J lost 0 bases, and 3 bases stayed unmatched.

This rearrangement joins TRBV18 to TRBJ1-4; unclear D gene. This CDR3 spans 13 amino acids. V shed 2 bases and J shed 8 bases, with 9 bases lying between them. Germline V gene sequence: CDR1 KGHSH, CDR2 LQKENI. The CDR3 DNA reads as TGTGCCAGCTCACCATCGGAGAGAGAAAAACTGTTTTTT. Translated: CASSPSEREKLFF.

This clone was detected only a few times. This chain joins TRBV10-1 and TRBJ2-5; D may be TRBD2 (6 bases). Germline V gene lookup returns CDR1 WNHNN and CDR2 SYGVQD (reference sequence). Trimming took 2 bases from V and 4 from J, leaving 17 bases between them. The CDR3 covers 16 residues. The CDR3, as DNA: TGCGCCAGCAGTGAGCTCGGGACTCCTGGGCGAGAGACCCAGTACTTC. Amino acid sequence: CASSELGTPGRETQYF.

The chain is built from TRBV18 and TRBJ1-2; D is possibly TRBD1 (5 bases). V was shortened by 1 base and J by 6 bases, with 21 bases between the two germline ends. The germline gives CDR1 KGHSH, CDR2 LQKENI. The CDR3 is made up of 17 amino acids. The CDR3 nucleotides read TGTGCCAGCTCACCACAACGTCCGGGGCAGGCTATAGATGGCTACACCTTC. This gives the protein CASSPQRPGQAIDGYTF.

CDR3 amino acids: CASSLDTGYEQYF. The CDR3 DNA reads as TGTGCCAGCAGTCTGGACACGGGCTACGAGCAGTACTTC. V and J are TRBV6-5 and TRBJ2-7, with D tentatively TRBD1 (5 bases). The CDR3 totals 13 residues. From germline, CDR1 is MNHEY and CDR2 SVGAGI. Trimming shortened V by 5 bases and J by 3 bases, and 11 bases separated the two germline ends.

Here the CDR3 reads CAWSPRTWVSYEQYF. CDR3 sequence (DNA): TGTGCCTGGAGTCCCCGGACATGGGTTTCCTACGAGCAGTACTTC. The chain joins TRBV30 to TRBJ2-7, with D tentatively TRBD1 (5 bases). Germline V CDR1 and CDR2: GTSNPN, SVGIG (reference sequence). This CDR3 has 15 amino acids. Trimming stripped 2 bases from V and 1 base from J, with 15 bases between.

The chain is built from TRBV3-1 (or the pseudogene TRBV3-2) and TRBJ2-5, with D possibly TRBD1 on 5 matching bases. Germline V lookup: CDR1 LGHDT, CDR2 YNNKEL (reference sequence). The V and J ends lost 5 bases and 2 bases respectively, with 9 bases between them. The CDR3 loop spans 13 amino acids. This CDR3 reads CASSSTAQETQYF. The CDR3 nucleotides read TGTGCCAGCAGCTCGACAGCACAAGAGACCCAGTACTTC.

The chain recombines TRBV7-9 with TRBJ2-3; perhaps TRBD1 as D (5 bases). Germline V gene data show CDR1 as SEHNR and CDR2 as FQNEAQ (reference sequence). This CDR3 has 15 amino acids. Trimming cost V 5 bases and J 5 bases, with 17 bases left between them. CDR3 protein: CASSPTPGSGDTQYF. CDR3 DNA sequence: TGTGCCAGCAGCCCGACCCCAGGGTCCGGAGATACGCAGTATTTT.

The V call is TRBV19, the J call TRBJ1-3; 7 positions match TRBD1. Germline CDR1 and CDR2: LNHDA and SQIVND (reference sequence). The CDR3 is 14 residues long. V dropped 6 bases and J dropped 4; count of bases not matched to a gene: 6. The CDR3 DNA is TGTGCCAGTAGAGCGACAGGGTTCGGAAACACCATATATTTT. This translates into CASRATGFGNTIYF.

The chain combines TRBV7-3 with TRBJ1-1; D gene uncertain. Germline loops: CDR1 SGHTA, CDR2 FQGTGA. The V end lost 0 bases, the J end lost 7 bases, and 12 bases lay between the germline ends. The CDR3 totals 14 residues. This CDR3 is CASSLTPRENEAFF. CDR3 coding DNA: TGTGCCAGCAGCTTAACCCCAAGGGAGAATGAAGCTTTCTTT.